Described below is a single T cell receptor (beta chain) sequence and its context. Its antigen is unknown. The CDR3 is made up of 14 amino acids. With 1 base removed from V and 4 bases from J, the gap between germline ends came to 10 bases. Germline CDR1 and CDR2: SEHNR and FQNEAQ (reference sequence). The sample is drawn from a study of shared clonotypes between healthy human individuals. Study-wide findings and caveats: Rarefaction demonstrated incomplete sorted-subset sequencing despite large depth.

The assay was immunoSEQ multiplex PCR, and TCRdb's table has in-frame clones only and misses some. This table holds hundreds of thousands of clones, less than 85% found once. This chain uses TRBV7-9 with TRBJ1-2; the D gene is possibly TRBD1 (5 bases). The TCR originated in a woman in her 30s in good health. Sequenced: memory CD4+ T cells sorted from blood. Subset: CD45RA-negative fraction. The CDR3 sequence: CASSLGGTAYGYTF. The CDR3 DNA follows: TGTGCCAGCAGCTTAGGAGGGACGGCCTATGGCTACACCTTC.